The 27 T cell receptor beta chains given below trace back to one sample, sequenced in a study of CD8 T cells in Susac syndrome. Roughly 0.45 to 1 ug RNA was reverse transcribed with random hexamers. MiXCR, run by TCRdb on the immunoSEQ multiplex PCR reads, gives a single entry per CDR3 protein. Among 80,000 or so distinct CDR3 sequences listed, about 96% were seen once. The source material was CD8+ T cells from PBMCs. These receptors were collected from a human donor with Susac syndrome.

This chain joins TRBV19 and TRBJ1-1; D unresolved. The germline gives CDR1 LNHDA, CDR2 SQIVND (reference sequence). The CDR3 covers 13 residues. Trimming pared 2 bases from V and 8 bases from J, leaving 12 bases between. The CDR3 DNA sequence: TGTGCCAGTAGTATACAAGGGATTGCGGAAGCTTTCTTT. It specifies CASSIQGIAEAFF.

The chain couples TRBV5-6 to TRBJ2-5; the D is unclear. The CDR3 runs 15 residues. Germline V lookup: CDR1 SGHDT, CDR2 YYEEEE. The germline V and J ends were trimmed by 1 base and 4 bases, with 14 bases remaining between them. The CDR3 sequence: CASSLTAVERETQYF. CDR3 bases: TGTGCCAGCAGCTTGACGGCCGTGGAGAGAGAGACCCAGTACTTC.

V and J are TRBV6-5 and TRBJ2-3; D assignment may be TRBD1 or TRBD2 (7 bases each). Trimming left V 7 bases short and J 5 bases short, with 19 bases between. This CDR3 spans 15 amino acids. CDR1 and CDR2 (germline): MNHEY, SVGAGI. The CDR3 sequence is CASTQEGRGGDTQYF. The CDR3 DNA is TGTGCCAGCACCCAAGAGGGCAGGGGGGGAGATACGCAGTATTTT.

The gene calls are TRBV5-1 and TRBJ2-6; D is ambiguous. Germline values: CDR1 SGHRS, CDR2 YFSETQ. The V end lost 5 bases, the J end lost 0 bases, and 9 bases lay between the germline ends. The CDR3 has 15 residues. CDR3: CASREVSSGANVLTF. The CDR3 DNA sequence: TGCGCCAGCAGAGAAGTCAGCTCTGGGGCCAACGTCCTGACTTTC. Full variable domain (missing parts from reference TRBV5-1 and TRBJ2-6): KAGVTQTPRYLIKTRGQQVTLSCSPISGHRSVSWYQQTPGQGLQFLFEYFSETQRNKGNFPGRFSGRQFSNSRSEMNVSTLELGDSALYLCASREVSSGANVLTFGAGSRLTVL.

The rearrangement uses TRBV12-3 or TRBV12-4 and TRBJ1-2, with TRBD1 matching 7 bases. Germline trimming cut 5 bases from V and 0 bases from J; bases unmatched to any gene: 6. CDR3 length: 15 residues. The CDR3 coding sequence is TGTGCCAGCAGTCCCCGGGACAGCCCTAACTATGGCTACACCTTC. The encoded protein is CASSPRDSPNYGYTF.

This rearrangement joins TRBV20-1 to TRBJ2-1; D unresolved. Germline loops: CDR1 DFQATT, CDR2 SNEGSKA (reference sequence). V dropped 0 bases and J dropped 3 bases, with 12 bases sitting between them. CDR3 length: 15 amino acids. DNA for the CDR3: TGCAGTGCTAGAGATCCCTCGACCAGCTACAATGAGCAGTTCTTC. Its protein product is CSARDPSTSYNEQFF.

This clonotype was seen a single time. The chain links TRBV9 to TRBJ1-2, with 8 bases matching TRBD1. The trim removed 3 bases at V and 8 bases at J, leaving 6 bases unmatched. The CDR3 totals 13 residues. CDR1 is SGDLS and CDR2 is YYNGEE in the germline V gene. The CDR3: CASSGQGLDGYTF. The CDR3 DNA follows: TGTGCCAGCAGCGGACAGGGGTTGGACGGCTACACCTTC.

This sequence joins TRBV7-9 and TRBJ1-2, with a tentative D call TRBD1 (5 bases). With 2 bases removed from V and 6 bases from J, the gap between germline ends came to 16 bases. The CDR3 contains 15 residues. Germline V gene sequence: CDR1 SEHNR, CDR2 FQNEAQ (reference sequence). The CDR3: CASSLPPETANGYTF. The CDR3 nucleotides read TGTGCCAGCAGCTTACCACCCGAGACAGCGAATGGCTACACCTTC.

The gene calls are TRBV7-9 and TRBJ2-1; D uncertain. V was clipped by 4 bases and J by 13 bases, with 8 bases between them. The CDR3 consists of 10 residues. Germline V gene lookup returns CDR1 SEHNR and CDR2 FQNEAQ (reference sequence). CDR3 sequence reads: CASSSGPQFF. The CDR3 DNA reads TGTGCCAGCAGCTCTGGTCCCCAGTTCTTC.

The CDR3 sequence is CATSSARYGYTF. The CDR3 DNA reads as TGTGCCACCTCCTCAGCCCGCTATGGCTACACCTTC. This chain joins TRBV9 and TRBJ1-2, with D unclear. The ends were cut back, 9 bases at V and 4 bases at J, with 13 bases in the middle. Germline lookup yields CDR1 SGDLS and CDR2 YYNGEE. There are 12 residues in the CDR3.

The chain carries TRBV3-1 and TRBJ1-2; D call uncertain. The CDR3 covers 14 residues. CDR1 LGHDT and CDR2 YNNKEL come from the germline V gene (reference sequence). V dropped 0 bases and J dropped 4 bases, with 9 bases sitting between them. The CDR3 loop is CASSQDRTGYGYTF. CDR3 DNA sequence: TGTGCCAGCAGCCAAGATCGGACCGGCTATGGCTACACCTTC.

The V call is TRBV27, the J call TRBJ1-5; D is uncertain. The CDR3 contains 13 residues. In germline, CDR1 is MNHEY, CDR2 SMNVEV (reference sequence). V was clipped by 1 base and J by 3 bases, with 4 bases between them. The CDR3, as DNA: TGTGCCAGCAGTTTATGGCTCAATCAGCCCCAGCATTTT. Its protein is CASSLWLNQPQHF.

The chain combines TRBV29-1 with TRBJ2-1; D gene ambiguous. V gave up 1 base and J gave up 0 bases, with 10 bases separating them. Germline lookup yields CDR1 SQVTM and CDR2 ANQGSEA. This CDR3 comprises 15 residues. The CDR3 region has the DNA TGCAGCGTTGAAGGGACCTCACACTCCTACAATGAGCAGTTCTTC. This encodes CSVEGTSHSYNEQFF.

The rearrangement uses TRBV27 and TRBJ2-1, with D perhaps matching TRBD2 (5 bases). The CDR3 consists of 13 residues. The V end lost 7 bases, the J end lost 7 bases, and 14 bases lay between the germline ends. CDR1 and CDR2 from the germline V gene are MNHEY and SMNVEV (reference sequence). The CDR3 nucleotides are TGTGCCAGCACTCCGGTATCGGGGAATGAGCAGTTCTTC. Amino acid sequence: CASTPVSGNEQFF.

This chain uses TRBV28 with TRBJ2-7; D remains ambiguous. CDR1 and CDR2 (germline): MDHEN, SYDVKM. V gave up 1 base and J gave up 5 bases, with 9 bases separating them. The length of the CDR3 is 13 residues. CDR3 in DNA: TGTGCCAGCAGTTTATCGGCCCGGAACGAGCAGTACTTC. Amino acid sequence: CASSLSARNEQYF.

A single count supports this clonotype. The chain joins TRBV30 to TRBJ2-7, with 14 bases aligning to TRBD2. Trimming at V came to 3 bases and at J to 3 bases, leaving 4 bases not matched to a gene. CDR3 length: 15 residues. The V gene's germline CDR1 is GTSNPN and CDR2 SVGIG (reference sequence). CDR3 sequence: CAWRLGTSGSYEQYF. DNA of the CDR3: TGTGCCTGGAGACTAGGGACTAGCGGGAGCTACGAGCAGTACTTC.

The chain combines TRBV29-1 with TRBJ1-2; D ambiguous. Germline assignment: CDR1 SQVTM and CDR2 ANQGSEA. V lost 4 bases, J lost 3 bases, and 12 bases lay in between. There are 13 residues in the CDR3. The CDR3 DNA follows: TGCAGCGTTGGGACTCCCGGCTACTATGGCTACACCTTC. Its protein product is CSVGTPGYYGYTF.

The V gene is TRBV24-1, the J gene TRBJ2-1; 12 bases agree with TRBD1. The germline V gene encodes CDR1 KGHDR and CDR2 SFDVKD. The CDR3 totals 16 residues. The V and J ends lost 4 bases and 7 bases, in that order; junction bases with no gene match: 7. CDR3 coding DNA: TGTGCCACCAGTGACCGGGACAGGGGGCCGGGGAATGAGCAGTTCTTC. Translating it yields CATSDRDRGPGNEQFF.

CDR3 sequence (DNA): TGTGCCAGCAGACTACTAGCGGGTCGGTGGACCGGGGAGCTGTTTTTT. Amino acid sequence: CASRLLAGRWTGELFF. This chain connects TRBV28 to TRBJ2-2, with TRBD2 matching 9 bases. Germline V gene lookup returns CDR1 MDHEN and CDR2 SYDVKM. This CDR3 is 16 amino acids long. The V and J ends lost 6 bases and 5 bases, in that order; junction bases with no gene match: 10.

The V and J genes are TRBV19 and TRBJ2-1; tentatively, D is TRBD2 (5 bases). V lost 8 bases, J lost 3 bases, and 17 bases lay in between. Germline values: CDR1 LNHDA, CDR2 SQIVND (reference sequence). This CDR3 contains 15 residues. CDR3 sequence reads: CASGFVDLGYNEQFF. CDR3 coding DNA: TGTGCCAGTGGCTTTGTGGACTTGGGCTACAATGAGCAGTTCTTC.

The chain recombines TRBV7-9 with TRBJ2-3; D perhaps matches TRBD1 (6 bases). Germline CDR1 is SEHNR and CDR2 is FQNEAQ (reference sequence). Between the trimmed V and J ends, which lost 5 bases and 5 bases, there was a span of 17 bases. The CDR3 length is 15 residues. The chain's CDR3 is CASSGQDSVIDTQYF. The CDR3 region has the DNA TGTGCCAGCAGCGGTCAGGACAGCGTGATAGATACGCAGTATTTT.

CDR3 in amino acids: CASTLGRTEAFF. The CDR3 DNA reads TGTGCCAGCACCCTGGGGCGGACTGAAGCTTTCTTT. The chain has TRBV28 and TRBJ1-1; weak D call: TRBD1 (5 bases). Per germline, CDR1 MDHEN and CDR2 SYDVKM. The V gene lost 7 bases and the J gene lost 5 bases, with 11 bases spanning the gap. The CDR3 consists of 12 residues.

The chain employs TRBV6-2 or TRBV6-3 and TRBJ2-5, with 9 bases matching TRBD1. Germline assignment: CDR1 MNHEY and CDR2 SVGEGT. CDR3 length: 14 residues. V lost 5 bases and J lost 2; bases outside the gene matches: 3. The CDR3 DNA reads as TGTGCCAGCAGTCGGACAGGGGAGCAAGAGACCCAGTACTTC. Translated: CASSRTGEQETQYF.

The gene calls are TRBV20-1 and TRBJ1-2; D is unclear. Trimming shortened V by 1 base and J by 2 bases, and 5 bases separated the two germline ends. The CDR3 has 12 amino acids. CDR1 DFQATT and CDR2 SNEGSKA come from the germline V gene (reference sequence). DNA for the CDR3: TGCAGTGCTAGAGTCCCAAACTATGGCTACACCTTC. As protein: CSARVPNYGYTF.

The chain uses TRBV15 and TRBJ1-2; D uncertain. V lost 5 bases to trimming and J lost 7 bases, with 11 bases between them. The CDR3 has 12 residues. The germline V gene has CDR1 LNHNV and CDR2 YYDKDF (reference sequence). Written as DNA, the CDR3 is TGTGCCACCAGCCACGAGATGAGTGGCTACACCTTC. It is translated as CATSHEMSGYTF.

The gene calls are TRBV15 and TRBJ2-5, with D perhaps being TRBD1 or TRBD2 (6 bases each). Deletions cut 8 bases from V and 2 bases from J, with 18 bases between. CDR1 LNHNV and CDR2 YYDKDF come from the germline V gene (reference sequence). CDR3 length: 15 residues. In DNA form, the CDR3 reads TGTGCCACCTCGTCGCGAGGGGGGCAACAAGAGACCCAGTACTTC. This encodes CATSSRGGQQETQYF. Variable domain in full (rest from reference TRBV15 and TRBJ2-5): DAMVIQNPRYQVTQFGKPVTLSCSQTLNHNVMYWYQQKSSQAPKLLFHYYDKDFNNEADTPDNFQSRRPNTSFCFLDIRSPGLGDTAMYLCATSSRGGQQETQYFGPGTRLLVL.

The chain recombines TRBV29-1 with TRBJ1-1, with D hard to call. This CDR3 contains 14 residues. Trimming removed 4 bases from V and 1 base from J, with 13 bases in between. From germline, CDR1 is SQVTM and CDR2 ANQGSEA. CDR3 bases: TGCAGCGTTGTCTCCTGGGAGCCGAACACTGAAGCTTTCTTT. Protein: CSVVSWEPNTEAFF.